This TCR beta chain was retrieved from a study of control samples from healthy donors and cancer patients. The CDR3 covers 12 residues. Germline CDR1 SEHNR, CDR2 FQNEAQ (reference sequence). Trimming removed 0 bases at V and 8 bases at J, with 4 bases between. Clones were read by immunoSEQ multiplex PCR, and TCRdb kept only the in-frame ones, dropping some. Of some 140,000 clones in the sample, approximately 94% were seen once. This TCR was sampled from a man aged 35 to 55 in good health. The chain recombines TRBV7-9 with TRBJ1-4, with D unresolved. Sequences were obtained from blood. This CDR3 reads CASSLAAEKLFF. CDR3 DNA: TGTGCCAGCAGCTTAGCAGCGGAAAAACTGTTTTTT.